This TCR beta chain came from a study of response to subunit inactivated influenza vaccine. This CDR3 region has 15 residues. V lost 0 bases to trimming and J lost 5 bases, with 11 bases between them. Germline values: CDR1 SGHRS, CDR2 YFSETQ. TCRdb analysed the RT-PCR reads with MiXCR anew, one entry per CDR3 protein. The profile shows approximately 680,000 distinct CDR3 sequences, more than 15% of them singletons. V gene TRBV5-1 combines with J gene TRBJ1-4; TRBD1 is a possible D gene (6 bases). The sequence was collected from a man aged 45 to 65 who received an inactivated influenza vaccine. This sample comprised PBMCs from blood, obtained approximately 12 days after vaccination. The CDR3 reads CASSLVGGANEKLFF. Written as DNA, the CDR3 is TGCGCCAGCAGCTTGGTTGGGGGCGCCAATGAAAAACTGTTTTTT.